This T cell receptor beta chain was recovered during a study of CD4+ T cells in melanoma. Profiled with immunoSEQ multiplex PCR; TCRdb holds only in-frame clones, not every one. The sample lists over 130,000 clones; 80% to 95% were seen once. Germline lookup yields CDR1 WNHNN and CDR2 SYGVQD (reference sequence). This CDR3 contains 15 residues. With 8 bases removed from V and 5 bases from J, the gap between germline ends came to 18 bases. The genes are TRBV10-1 and TRBJ2-2; either TRBD1 or TRBD2 may supply D (5 bases each). The origin of this receptor is a human donor with melanoma. CDR3 bases: TGCGCCAGCGGGGACCCCGGCCCGGGGACCGGGGAGCTGTTTTTT. The encoded protein is CASGDPGPGTGELFF.